This T cell receptor (beta chain) was found in a study of CD8+ T cells in alopecia areata. In each case, RNA was isolated and then reverse transcribed into cDNA as the sequencing template. The table came from immunoSEQ multiplex PCR; TCRdb's copy has only in-frame clones and leaves some out. The sample contains some 120,000 clones, around 50% of which appear only once. The clonotype originates from a human donor with alopecia areata. This material consisted of CD4+ T cells sorted from blood, taken at week 0.

The CDR3 DNA sequence: TGTGCCAGCAGCTTGGAACTAGCGGGAGAAACTGAGCAGTTCTTC. This codes for CASSLELAGETEQFF. The chain has TRBV5-6 and TRBJ2-1, with 11 bases lining up with TRBD2. Unmatched junction bases numbered 5, after V lost 0 bases and J lost 9 bases. From germline, CDR1 is SGHDT and CDR2 YYEEEE. This CDR3 has 15 residues.